This T cell receptor (beta chain) originates from a study of blood T cell repertoires in COVID-19. On the study more broadly: Samples of COVID-19 (acute and convalescent) were obtained from the United States, Italy and Spain. From T cells, B-cell-depleted T cells, or PBMCs came the material, which was cDNA or gDNA.

Original processing methods: Reference gene primers were amplified, and this amplification served to estimate nucleated cell counts. Produced via immunoSEQ multiplex PCR; TCRdb's table is partial and in-frame only. V and J calls and clone size come straight from that table; D and trimming were deduced from the DNA. The data contain about 190,000 clones, about 88% of them singletons. The CDR3 is 14 amino acids. Germline V gene lookup returns CDR1 SQVTM and CDR2 ANQGSEA. V lost 7 bases, J lost 1 base, and 16 bases lay in between. The origin of this receptor is a man aged 18-30 years with active or convalescent COVID-19. The V call is TRBV29-1, the J call TRBJ1-1; D might be TRBD1 (5 bases). Sequencing was carried out using peripheral blood. CDR3 in amino acids: CSALAGGGNTEAFF. As DNA, the CDR3 is TGCAGCGCACTAGCCGGGGGGGGGAACACTGAAGCTTTCTTT.